A single sample is the source of the 23 T cell receptor beta chains below, sequenced in a study of shared clonotypes between healthy human individuals. Naive CD8 populations comprised CD45RO-negative cells positively selected for CCR7, excluding terminally differentiated effector memory CD45RA+ cells. Sequencing used immunoSEQ multiplex PCR; TCRdb keeps in-frame clones, though not all of them. The data show 1.5 million to 2.5 million clones, around 96% seen once. Sequenced material: naive CD8+ T cells sorted from blood. The receptor source for this set is a man younger than 35 in good health.

This chain joins TRBV19 and TRBJ2-2, with 8 bases that match TRBD1. From germline, CDR1 is LNHDA and CDR2 SQIVND (reference sequence). The CDR3 runs to 18 residues. The ends lost 3 bases at V and 1 base at J; junction bases unmatched: 10. CDR3 protein: CASSIQTGGLVNTGELFF. The CDR3 region has the DNA TGTGCCAGTAGTATCCAAACAGGGGGACTCGTGAACACCGGGGAGCTGTTTTTT. Full variable domain (outside the CDR3, taken from reference TRBV19 and TRBJ2-2): DGGITQSPKYLFRKEGQNVTLSCEQNLNHDAMYWYRQDPGQGLRLIYYSQIVNDFQKGDIAEGYSVSREKKESFPLTVTSAQKNPTAFYLCASSIQTGGLVNTGELFFGEGSRLTVL.

The chain carries TRBV5-6 and TRBJ2-7; possible D gene TRBD1, 5 bases. Trimming removed 4 bases from V and 3 bases from J, with 11 bases in between. The CDR3 runs 13 residues. Germline V gene sequence: CDR1 SGHDT, CDR2 YYEEEE. Here the CDR3 reads CASSPTEDYEQYF. The CDR3 DNA sequence: TGTGCCAGCAGCCCGACAGAAGACTACGAGCAGTACTTC.

The rearrangement joins TRBV5-1 to TRBJ2-2, with 9 bases matching TRBD1. This CDR3 has 16 amino acids. After removal of 0 bases from V and 3 bases from J, the junction contained 3 bases not matched to a gene. The germline CDR1 and CDR2 sequences are SGHRS and YFSETQ. CDR3 amino acids: CASSLGGTGYTGELFF. CDR3 nucleotide sequence: TGCGCCAGCAGCTTGGGAGGGACAGGGTACACCGGGGAGCTGTTTTTT.

This clone was detected only once. This chain connects TRBV4-1 to TRBJ1-2; 9 positions match TRBD1. Germline CDR1 and CDR2: MGHRA and YSYEKL. The CDR3 consists of 16 residues. V shed 6 bases, J shed 0 bases, and the junction held 8 bases outside the gene matches. CDR3 amino acids: CASSPRGQGANYGYTF. The CDR3 nucleotides read TGCGCCAGCAGTCCGAGGGGACAGGGAGCTAACTATGGCTACACCTTC.

The chain employs TRBV4-1 and TRBJ2-7; the match to TRBD1 covers 7 bases. The length of the CDR3 is 15 residues. The V gene end was trimmed by 5 bases and the J gene end by 5 bases; junction bases not matched to a gene: 12. Germline CDR1 reads MGHRA; CDR2 reads YSYEKL. As DNA, the CDR3 is TGCGCCAGCAGCGATGGGAGCCAGGGGGTAGACGAGCAGTACTTC. It codes for CASSDGSQGVDEQYF.

The chain recombines TRBV19 with TRBJ2-1; 13 bases are shared with TRBD2. This CDR3 is 13 amino acids long. V was clipped by 6 bases and J by 15 bases; unmatched bases: 8. CDR1 and CDR2 from the germline V gene are LNHDA and SQIVND (reference sequence). Written as DNA, the CDR3 is TGTGCCAGTAGCGAGGCGGGACTAGCGGGATGGTTCTTC. This encodes CASSEAGLAGWFF.

The rearrangement joins TRBV6-1 to TRBJ2-1; TRBD1 aligns across 9 bases. This CDR3 contains 15 residues. Trimming removed 4 bases from V and 4 bases from J; junction bases left unmatched: 5. Germline CDR1 reads MNHNS; CDR2 reads SASEGT. CDR3 bases: TGTGCCAGCAGTGGGCGGGACAGGGTTTACAATGAGCAGTTCTTC. As protein: CASSGRDRVYNEQFF.

The V gene is TRBV4-1, the J gene TRBJ2-2; maybe TRBD1 (6 bases). The CDR3 length is 16 residues. Trimming left V 0 bases short and J 3 bases short, with 11 bases between. Germline V gene sequence: CDR1 MGHRA, CDR2 YSYEKL. The CDR3 sequence: CASSQDPGDHTGELFF. CDR3 DNA: TGCGCCAGCAGCCAAGACCCAGGGGACCACACCGGGGAGCTGTTTTTT.

The chain is built from TRBV27 and TRBJ1-5; TRBD1 is a possible D gene (5 bases). Germline CDR1 and CDR2: MNHEY and SMNVEV (reference sequence). The CDR3 is made up of 17 amino acids. Trimming removed 4 bases at V and 2 bases at J, with 18 bases between. The CDR3 nucleotides read TGTGCCAGCAGTTCCCGTCAGGGCGGGGATGGCAATCAGCCCCAGCATTTT. This sequence encodes CASSSRQGGDGNQPQHF.

The chain couples TRBV5-4 to TRBJ2-5; possibly TRBD2 for D (6 bases). Deletions cut 5 bases from V and 1 base from J, with 15 bases between. The CDR3 spans 15 residues. Germline CDR1 SGHNT, CDR2 YYREEE (reference sequence). CDR3 protein: CASRKPGTPQETQYF. In DNA, the CDR3 is TGTGCCAGCAGAAAACCGGGGACTCCCCAAGAGACCCAGTACTTC.

The DNA of the CDR3 is TGTGCCAGCAGCCATCCGGGACTAGCGGGAAGGGCCCAAGAGACCCAGTACTTC. This encodes CASSHPGLAGRAQETQYF. This chain joins TRBV5-6 and TRBJ2-5; 13 bases line up with TRBD2. V gave up 4 bases and J gave up 1 base; unmatched junction bases: 10. The germline V gene has CDR1 SGHDT and CDR2 YYEEEE. CDR3 length equals 18 residues. The variable domain in full, with the rest retrieved from reference TRBV5-6 and TRBJ2-5, is DAGVTQSPTHLIKTRGQQVTLRCSPKSGHDTVSWYQQALGQGPQFIFQYYEEEERQRGNFPDRFSGHQFPNYSSELNVNALLLGDSALYLCASSHPGLAGRAQETQYFGPGTRLLVL.

This sequence joins TRBV30 and TRBJ2-3, with D unresolved. Germline CDR1 GTSNPN, CDR2 SVGIG (reference sequence). Trimming took 5 bases from V and 4 from J, leaving 13 bases between them. CDR3 length: 13 amino acids. The CDR3 sequence is CAWGFTGPDTQYF. The CDR3 nucleotides are TGTGCCTGGGGTTTTACGGGCCCAGATACGCAGTATTTT.

The rearrangement joins TRBV6-5 to TRBJ2-1; 8 nucleotides align to TRBD1. The V segment lost 2 bases and the J segment 12 bases; nucleotides outside the gene matches: 6. The CDR3 is 13 residues long. The germline V gene encodes CDR1 MNHEY and CDR2 SVGAGI. CDR3 bases: TGTGCCAGCAGTTACGGGACAGGCACTGGGCAGTTCTTC. Residues: CASSYGTGTGQFF.

Here the CDR3 DNA reads TGCGCCAGCAGCCCGACAGGGAGCACCTATGGCTACACCTTC. Translation: CASSPTGSTYGYTF. V gene TRBV4-1 combines with J gene TRBJ1-2; 7 bases agree with TRBD1. CDR3 size: 14 residues. CDR1 MGHRA and CDR2 YSYEKL come from the germline V gene. The V gene end was trimmed by 4 bases and the J gene end by 4 bases; junction bases not matched to a gene: 6.

Comments on this clone: Other DNA sequences of this sample code for an identical CDR3. CDR3 residues: CASSSSSYEQYF. DNA of the CDR3: TGTGCCAGCAGCTCTAGCTCCTACGAGCAGTACTTC. This rearrangement joins TRBV7-9 to TRBJ2-7, with unresolved D. This CDR3 is built from 12 residues. Trimming cost V 4 bases and J 0 bases, with 4 bases left between them. Germline V gene lookup returns CDR1 SEHNR and CDR2 FQNEAQ (reference sequence).

The chain employs TRBV10-3 and TRBJ1-2; D remains unclear. The V end was cut by 0 bases, the J end by 3 bases, with 5 bases between. The CDR3 contains 13 residues. The germline V gene has CDR1 ENHRY and CDR2 SYGVKD. Written as DNA, the CDR3 is TGTGCCATCAGTGAGTCGAAAGACTATGGCTACACCTTC. Translation gives CAISESKDYGYTF.

This chain connects TRBV7-6 to TRBJ2-1, with D maybe TRBD1 (5 bases). Trimming shortened V by 4 bases and J by 5 bases, and 15 bases separated the two germline ends. The CDR3 runs 15 residues. The V gene's germline CDR1 is SGHVS and CDR2 FNYEAQ. The CDR3 reads CASSSDMSSNNEQFF. The DNA for the CDR3 is TGTGCCAGCAGCTCGGACATGAGCTCTAACAATGAGCAGTTCTTC.

The chain has TRBV28 and TRBJ2-2; D perhaps matches TRBD1 (6 bases). Trimming stripped 6 bases from V and 2 bases from J, with 13 bases between. Germline V gives CDR1 MDHEN, CDR2 SYDVKM. This CDR3 is built from 15 residues. CDR3 nucleotides: TGTGCCAGCAGGTTCTGGGACACCAACACCGGGGAGCTGTTTTTT. Its translation: CASRFWDTNTGELFF.

The chain has TRBV6-1 and TRBJ1-1, with D possibly matching TRBD1 (5 bases). Germline CDR1 reads MNHNS; CDR2 reads SASEGT. This CDR3 is 14 amino acids long. V was cut by 5 bases and J by 0 bases, with 10 bases left in between. CDR3 protein: CASSPTVLNTEAFF. As DNA, the CDR3 is TGTGCCAGCAGTCCGACAGTCTTGAACACTGAAGCTTTCTTT.

This clone was observed a few times. The CDR3 here is CASSLELGPGGELFF. CDR3 sequence (DNA): TGTGCCAGCAGCTTAGAGTTGGGGCCGGGCGGGGAGCTGTTTTTT. The V gene is TRBV11-2, the J gene TRBJ2-2; D might be TRBD1 (5 bases). V was shortened by 0 bases and J by 7 bases, with 12 bases between the two germline ends. This CDR3 has 15 residues. Germline CDR1 is SGHAT and CDR2 is FQNNGV.

The rearrangement joins TRBV7-8 to TRBJ2-3; 11 positions match TRBD2. Germline CDR1 reads SGHVS; CDR2 reads FQNEAQ. CDR3 length: 22 amino acids. J gave up 2 bases and V 0 bases, and 19 bases lay outside the gene matches. CDR3 residues: CASSLAGTSGWEMNINTDTQYF. The CDR3, as DNA: TGTGCCAGCAGCTTAGCCGGGACTAGCGGATGGGAAATGAACATAAACACAGATACGCAGTATTTT.

The chain couples TRBV19 to TRBJ1-4; D is uncertain. This CDR3 is built from 15 residues. CDR1 and CDR2 (germline): LNHDA, SQIVND (reference sequence). The V end lost 3 bases, the J end lost 0 bases, and 8 bases lay between the germline ends. The DNA for the CDR3 is TGTGCCAGTAGTATGAGACATACAACTAATGAAAAACTGTTTTTT. Its translation is CASSMRHTTNEKLFF.

With respect to this clone: An end of the junction differs from the germline gene, which may be a read error. The chain employs TRBV27 and TRBJ2-7; the D is unclear. Germline values: CDR1 MNHEY, CDR2 SMNVEV (reference sequence). This CDR3 has 13 amino acids. The CDR3 is CASRLSGVHEQYF. The CDR3 DNA reads as TGTGCCAGCAGATTATCTGGGGTCCACGAGCAGTACTTC.